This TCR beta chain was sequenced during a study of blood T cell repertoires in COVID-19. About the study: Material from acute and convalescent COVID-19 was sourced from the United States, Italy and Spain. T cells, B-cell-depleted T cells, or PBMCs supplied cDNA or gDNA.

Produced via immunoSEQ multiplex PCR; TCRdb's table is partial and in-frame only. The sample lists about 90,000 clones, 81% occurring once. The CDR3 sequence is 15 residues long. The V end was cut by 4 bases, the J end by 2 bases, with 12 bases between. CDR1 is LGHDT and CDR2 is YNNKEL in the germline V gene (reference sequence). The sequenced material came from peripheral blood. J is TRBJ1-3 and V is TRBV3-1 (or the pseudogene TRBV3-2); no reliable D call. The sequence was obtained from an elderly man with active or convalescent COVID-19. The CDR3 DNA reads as TGTGCCAGCAGCCCCTCCGGGAGGGCTGGAAACACCATATATTTT. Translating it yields CASSPSGRAGNTIYF.